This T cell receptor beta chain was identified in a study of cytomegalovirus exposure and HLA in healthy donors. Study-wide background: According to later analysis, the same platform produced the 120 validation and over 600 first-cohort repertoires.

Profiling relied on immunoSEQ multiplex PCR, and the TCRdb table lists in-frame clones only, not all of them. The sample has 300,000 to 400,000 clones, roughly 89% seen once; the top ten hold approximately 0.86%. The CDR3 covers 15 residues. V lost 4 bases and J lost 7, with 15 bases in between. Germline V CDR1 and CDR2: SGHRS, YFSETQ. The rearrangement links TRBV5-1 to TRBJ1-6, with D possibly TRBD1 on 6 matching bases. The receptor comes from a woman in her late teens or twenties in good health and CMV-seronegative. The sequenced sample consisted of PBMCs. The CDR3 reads CASSGDNPPNSPLHF. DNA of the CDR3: TGCGCCAGCAGCGGGGACAATCCCCCCAATTCACCCCTCCACTTT.